Listed below are T cell receptor beta chains from one sample, sequenced in a study of blood T cell repertoires in COVID-19. TCRdb's copy holds only in-frame clones and misses some; the assay was immunoSEQ multiplex PCR. The table includes about 170,000 clones, around 74% detected once. The sample comprised peripheral blood. The receptors derive from a woman older than 75 with acute or convalescent COVID-19. Both conserved end residues are part of each CDR3. The order of the fields is clone size, V gene, D gene, J gene, CDR3 DNA, CDR3 protein. A D gene is named only where the DNA matches it firmly. Some rows mark clone size as missing; the rest say once, few, many or name a class of expanded clone.

abundance: NA; v_gene: TRBV6-6; d_gene: TRBD2; j_gene: TRBJ2-2; CDR3nt: TGTGCCAGCAGTCGCCCAGAGAGGACTAGCGGGAGAGGGGAGCTGTTTTTT; CDR3aa: CASSRPERTSGRGELFF
abundance: NA; v_gene: TRBV28; d_gene: NA; j_gene: TRBJ1-6; CDR3nt: TGTGCCAGCGGCCTCCATTCACCCCTCCACTTT; CDR3aa: CASGLHSPLHF
abundance: NA; v_gene: TRBV11-2; d_gene: TRBD1; j_gene: TRBJ1-6; CDR3nt: TGTGCCAGCAGCACTGGACAGGGGGATAATTCACCCCTCCACTTT; CDR3aa: CASSTGQGDNSPLHF
abundance: NA; v_gene: TRBV7-2; d_gene: NA; j_gene: TRBJ1-5; CDR3nt: TGTGCCAGCAGCTTTGACCAGGGTCAGCCCCAGCATTTT; CDR3aa: CASSFDQGQPQHF
abundance: few; v_gene: TRBV5-1; d_gene: TRBD1; j_gene: TRBJ1-2; CDR3nt: TGCGCCAGCAGCCAACAGGGGGCTGGCTATGGCTACACCTTC; CDR3aa: CASSQQGAGYGYTF
abundance: NA; v_gene: TRBV5-1; d_gene: NA; j_gene: TRBJ2-2; CDR3nt: TGCGCCAGCAGCCCGGGAACGGGAGACACCGGGGAGCTGTTTTTT; CDR3aa: CASSPGTGDTGELFF
abundance: NA; v_gene: TRBV19; d_gene: NA; j_gene: TRBJ2-3; CDR3nt: TGTGCCAGTATGCAGGGACTCCTCACAGATACGCAGTATTTT; CDR3aa: CASMQGLLTDTQYF
abundance: few; v_gene: TRBV28; d_gene: NA; j_gene: TRBJ2-1; CDR3nt: TGTGCCAGCAGCACAGCCTACTACAATGAGCAGTTCTTC; CDR3aa: CASSTAYYNEQFF
abundance: many; v_gene: TRBV28; d_gene: NA; j_gene: TRBJ2-5; CDR3nt: TGTGCCAGTGGCAAAGAGACCCAGTACTTC; CDR3aa: CASGKETQYF
abundance: NA; v_gene: TRBV19; d_gene: NA; j_gene: TRBJ2-5; CDR3nt: TGTGCCAGTAGTACCTCAGGGGGGGAGACCCAGTACTTC; CDR3aa: CASSTSGGETQYF
abundance: few; v_gene: TRBV9; d_gene: NA; j_gene: TRBJ1-4; CDR3nt: TGTGCCAGCAGCGTAGCTCTCGCCGACTTTGCAACTAATGAAAAACTGTTTTTT; CDR3aa: CASSVALADFATNEKLFF
abundance: NA; v_gene: TRBV6-5; d_gene: TRBD1; j_gene: TRBJ2-7; CDR3nt: TGTGCCAGCAGCCGACAGGGGCGGCTAGACGAGCAGTACTTC; CDR3aa: CASSRQGRLDEQYF
abundance: NA; v_gene: TRBV27; d_gene: NA; j_gene: TRBJ1-5; CDR3nt: TGTGCCAGCAGTTTAACACTAGATCAGCCCCAGCATTTT; CDR3aa: CASSLTLDQPQHF
abundance: NA; v_gene: TRBV5-1; d_gene: TRBD1; j_gene: TRBJ2-7; CDR3nt: TGCGCCAGCAGCGCCGGGACAGGGGATAACGAGCAGTACTTC; CDR3aa: CASSAGTGDNEQYF
abundance: NA; v_gene: TRBV27; d_gene: TRBD2; j_gene: TRBJ2-7; CDR3nt: TGTGCCAGCAGTTTAGATCGCGGGGGTGGTTCGGACGAGCAGTACTTC; CDR3aa: CASSLDRGGGSDEQYF
abundance: NA; v_gene: TRBV3-1/TRBV3-2; d_gene: TRBD1; j_gene: TRBJ1-2; CDR3nt: TGTGCCAGCAGCCAAACCGGGACAGCCTATGGCTACACCTTC; CDR3aa: CASSQTGTAYGYTF
abundance: NA; v_gene: TRBV3-1/TRBV3-2; d_gene: TRBD1; j_gene: TRBJ2-1; CDR3nt: TGTGCCAGCAGTGGAGACAGGGCTTCCTACAATGAGCAGTTCTTC; CDR3aa: CASSGDRASYNEQFF
abundance: NA; v_gene: TRBV18; d_gene: TRBD2; j_gene: TRBJ2-7; CDR3nt: TGTGCCAGCTCACCCGGGACTACAGAAGAGCAGTACTTC; CDR3aa: CASSPGTTEEQYF
abundance: NA; v_gene: TRBV9; d_gene: TRBD2; j_gene: TRBJ2-5; CDR3nt: TGTGCCAGCAGCGTAGTTGGGGGGGCTAGCGGGACCGAGACCCAGTACTTC; CDR3aa: CASSVVGGASGTETQYF
abundance: NA; v_gene: TRBV6-5; d_gene: TRBD1; j_gene: TRBJ2-1; CDR3nt: TGTGCCAGCAGTCCGACAGGGACCTACAATGAGCAGTTCTTC; CDR3aa: CASSPTGTYNEQFF
abundance: NA; v_gene: TRBV7-2; d_gene: TRBD2; j_gene: TRBJ2-1; CDR3nt: TGTGCCAGCAGCTTAAACATCTATGTGACTAGCGGGAGAAGGGTCTTC; CDR3aa: CASSLNIYVTSGRRVF
abundance: once; v_gene: TRBV18; d_gene: TRBD2; j_gene: TRBJ2-2; CDR3nt: TGTGCCAGCTCCCGGTTGTTAGCGGGAGTTTTGAACACCGGGGAGCTGTTTTTT; CDR3aa: CASSRLLAGVLNTGELFF
abundance: NA; v_gene: TRBV9; d_gene: TRBD2; j_gene: TRBJ2-3; CDR3nt: TGTGCCAGCAGCGTAGATTCGGCGGGGGGGCGAACAGATACGCAGTATTTT; CDR3aa: CASSVDSAGGRTDTQYF
abundance: NA; v_gene: TRBV2; d_gene: NA; j_gene: TRBJ2-7; CDR3nt: TGTGCCAGCAGTTCTCCTTGGACAGCCTACGAGCAGTACTTC; CDR3aa: CASSSPWTAYEQYF
abundance: NA; v_gene: TRBV19; d_gene: TRBD2; j_gene: TRBJ2-2; CDR3nt: TGTGCCAGTAGTATTCAAGCGGGAGGGGGCACCGGGGAGCTGTTTTTT; CDR3aa: CASSIQAGGGTGELFF
abundance: NA; v_gene: TRBV3-1/TRBV3-2; d_gene: TRBD2; j_gene: TRBJ2-3; CDR3nt: TGTGCCAGCAGCCAAGGACTAGCGGAAACAGATACGCAGTATTTT; CDR3aa: CASSQGLAETDTQYF
abundance: NA; v_gene: TRBV19; d_gene: NA; j_gene: TRBJ1-4; CDR3nt: TGTGCCAGTAGTGACCGGGATCTCTCAACTAATGAAAAACTGTTTTTT; CDR3aa: CASSDRDLSTNEKLFF
abundance: NA; v_gene: TRBV6-5; d_gene: NA; j_gene: TRBJ1-1; CDR3nt: TGTGCCAGCACACGTGGGGGGTTGAACACTGAAGCTTTCTTT; CDR3aa: CASTRGGLNTEAFF
abundance: few; v_gene: TRBV7-8; d_gene: NA; j_gene: TRBJ2-5; CDR3nt: TGTGCCAGCAGCTTAGCCCGGGGTTCTTCAGAGACCCAGTACTTC; CDR3aa: CASSLARGSSETQYF
abundance: few; v_gene: TRBV5-1; d_gene: NA; j_gene: TRBJ2-3; CDR3nt: TGCGCCAGCAGCACGGGGGAGGTAGAGTCTACGCAGTATTTT; CDR3aa: CASSTGEVESTQYF
abundance: NA; v_gene: TRBV10-1; d_gene: TRBD1; j_gene: TRBJ2-3; CDR3nt: TGCGCCAGCAGTCTGGACAGGTTGGATACGCAGTATTTT; CDR3aa: CASSLDRLDTQYF
abundance: few; v_gene: TRBV19; d_gene: TRBD2; j_gene: TRBJ2-7; CDR3nt: TGTGCCAGTAGTATAGCGAGTAGCGGGAGATACGAGCAGTACTTC; CDR3aa: CASSIASSGRYEQYF
abundance: NA; v_gene: TRBV18; d_gene: NA; j_gene: TRBJ1-3; CDR3nt: TGTGCCAGCTCACCACGGCAGGAAGGAAACACCATATATTTT; CDR3aa: CASSPRQEGNTIYF
abundance: NA; v_gene: TRBV6-4; d_gene: NA; j_gene: TRBJ1-6; CDR3nt: TGTGCCAGCAGTGACGACGGCCCGGGACCCCTCCACTTT; CDR3aa: CASSDDGPGPLHF
abundance: NA; v_gene: TRBV18; d_gene: NA; j_gene: TRBJ2-3; CDR3nt: TGTGCCAGCTCACCACCCTCCCTCACAGATACGCAGTATTTT; CDR3aa: CASSPPSLTDTQYF
abundance: NA; v_gene: TRBV9; d_gene: TRBD2; j_gene: TRBJ2-7; CDR3nt: TGTGCCAGCAGTGGTACTAGCGGTCCGCCCTACGAGCAGTACTTC; CDR3aa: CASSGTSGPPYEQYF
abundance: NA; v_gene: TRBV5-1; d_gene: TRBD2; j_gene: TRBJ2-2; CDR3nt: TGCGCCAGCAGAAGACTAGCGGGAGAGGGCGGGGAGCTGTTTTTT; CDR3aa: CASRRLAGEGGELFF
abundance: NA; v_gene: TRBV19; d_gene: TRBD1; j_gene: TRBJ2-5; CDR3nt: TGTGCCAGTAGTATGGCAGGAGGGGGACAGGGGCGAGAGACCCAGTACTTC; CDR3aa: CASSMAGGGQGRETQYF
abundance: NA; v_gene: TRBV6-6; d_gene: TRBD1; j_gene: TRBJ1-4; CDR3nt: TGTGCCAGCAGTACGACAGGGTGGGGTGAAAAACTGTTTTTT; CDR3aa: CASSTTGWGEKLFF
abundance: NA; v_gene: TRBV5-4; d_gene: TRBD2; j_gene: TRBJ2-7; CDR3nt: TGTGCCAGCAGCTCTTCCAGCGGGAGGATGAACGAGCAGTACTTC; CDR3aa: CASSSSSGRMNEQYF
abundance: NA; v_gene: TRBV6-6; d_gene: NA; j_gene: TRBJ1-1; CDR3nt: TGTGCCAGCAGTTACTCCGGTCACACTGAAGCTTTCTTT; CDR3aa: CASSYSGHTEAFF
abundance: NA; v_gene: TRBV19; d_gene: TRBD1; j_gene: TRBJ1-5; CDR3nt: TGTGCCAGCACTTCAGGACAGGGGGCTCGTCAGCCCCAGCATTTT; CDR3aa: CASTSGQGARQPQHF
abundance: NA; v_gene: TRBV24-1; d_gene: NA; j_gene: TRBJ2-7; CDR3nt: TGTGCCATAAGCGGCCGAGAAGCTGAAGTCTTCCACGAGCAGTACTTC; CDR3aa: CAISGREAEVFHEQYF
abundance: NA; v_gene: TRBV9; d_gene: TRBD1; j_gene: TRBJ1-1; CDR3nt: TGTGCCAGCAGCGTAGAGGGACAGGGGGCGACGGCTGAAGCTTTCTTT; CDR3aa: CASSVEGQGATAEAFF
abundance: NA; v_gene: TRBV6-6; d_gene: NA; j_gene: TRBJ2-5; CDR3nt: TGTGCCAGCAGACGGGGGGCCGGAGAGACCCAGTACTTC; CDR3aa: CASRRGAGETQYF
abundance: few; v_gene: TRBV5-1; d_gene: TRBD2; j_gene: TRBJ2-5; CDR3nt: TGCGCCAGCAGGGTCGGGACTAGCGGACAAGAGACCCAGTACTTC; CDR3aa: CASRVGTSGQETQYF
abundance: NA; v_gene: TRBV28; d_gene: NA; j_gene: TRBJ1-5; CDR3nt: TGTGCCAGCAGTTTACTAGAAGACCATCAGCCCCAGCATTTT; CDR3aa: CASSLLEDHQPQHF
abundance: NA; v_gene: TRBV6-5; d_gene: NA; j_gene: TRBJ1-1; CDR3nt: TGTGCCAGCAGTTACGGTATCGGGAACACTGAAGCTTTCTTT; CDR3aa: CASSYGIGNTEAFF
abundance: NA; v_gene: TRBV28; d_gene: TRBD1; j_gene: TRBJ1-2; CDR3nt: TGTGCCAGCAGTTTAGGCCCCAGACAGGGGGCTGGCTACACCTTC; CDR3aa: CASSLGPRQGAGYTF
abundance: NA; v_gene: TRBV18; d_gene: TRBD2; j_gene: TRBJ2-1; CDR3nt: TGTGCCAGCTCTCCAACTACGGGGCTAGCGGGAGTAGGGGAGCAGTTCTTC; CDR3aa: CASSPTTGLAGVGEQFF